The rows below give T cell receptor beta chains drawn from one sample of a study of T cells after posttransplantation cyclophosphamide. Assay: immunoSEQ multiplex PCR; the TCRdb copy retains only in-frame clones and omits some. The sample shows roughly 20,000 clones, roughly 87% of them seen only once. Sequencing used PBMCs, obtained after allogeneic stem cell transplant with posttransplant cyclophosphamide. The receptor set was obtained from a female patient aged 40-50 years who received an allogeneic stem cell transplant from a related donor, was CMV-positive, and had no GVHD. Certain T cells may be donor cells from the graft. The CDR3 runs from the conserved cysteine through the conserved F or W. A D gene is named only where the DNA matches it firmly. Where a row states a size, it is once, few, many or the class of an expanded clone; other rows omit it.

J,V,D,size,DNA,CDR3
TRBJ2-1,TRBV7-2,TRBD1,NA,TGTGCCAGCAGCCCTGACAGGGGGCATGAGCAGTTCTTC,CASSPDRGHEQFF
TRBJ2-1,TRBV9,TRBD2,NA,TGTGCCAGCAGCGTAGTGAGGCCCGGGACTAGGCAGAATGAGCAGTTCTTC,CASSVVRPGTRQNEQFF
TRBJ2-3,TRBV23-1,NA,NA,TGCGCCAGCAGTCAAGGAGCTTCGCCAGATACGCAGTATTTT,CASSQGASPDTQYF
TRBJ2-3,TRBV19,NA,once,TGTGCCAGTAGTATTCTTCGTACAGATACGCAGTATTTT,CASSILRTDTQYF
TRBJ1-5,TRBV19,TRBD1,NA,TGTGCCAGTAGGAAACCGGGACAGGTCAATCAGCCCCAGCATTTT,CASRKPGQVNQPQHF
TRBJ1-1,TRBV7-3,NA,NA,TGTGCCAGCAGCGCTACGAATTACCTAGAAGCTTTCTTT,CASSATNYLEAFF
TRBJ1-2,TRBV7-3,NA,few,TGTGCCAGCAGCTTTTCAGGTCTTACAGACGCGGGGTATGGCTACACCTTC,CASSFSGLTDAGYGYTF
TRBJ2-3,TRBV28,NA,NA,TGTGCCAGCAGCCCCTTACAGGGCCCATTGTTGGATACGCAGTATTTT,CASSPLQGPLLDTQYF
TRBJ2-5,TRBV4-2,NA,NA,TGTGCCAGCAGCCAAGGGGGAGTCGAAAAGACCCAGTACTTC,CASSQGGVEKTQYF
TRBJ2-7,TRBV27,NA,NA,TGTGCCAGCAGTTTATCGCCCGACAACTCCTACGAGCAGTACTTC,CASSLSPDNSYEQYF
TRBJ2-1,TRBV7-9,NA,once,TGTGCCAGCAGCTTATTCGTCGACAATGAGCAGTTCTTC,CASSLFVDNEQFF
TRBJ2-2,TRBV18,NA,NA,TGTGCCAGCTCACCCCAGGTATCCACCGGGGAGCTGTTTTTT,CASSPQVSTGELFF
TRBJ1-2,TRBV6-5,TRBD1,NA,TGTGCCAGCAGTTACGAGGACAGGGGGCTCTATGGCTACACCTTC,CASSYEDRGLYGYTF
TRBJ1-2,TRBV18,NA,NA,TGTGCCAGCTCACCATTTTGGTCCGGAGGACAGAACAATGTCTATGGCTACACCTTC,CASSPFWSGGQNNVYGYTF
TRBJ2-1,TRBV7-2,TRBD2,NA,TGTGCCAGCAGCTCGTCCGGGACTAGCGGGAACTATGAGCAGTTCTTC,CASSSSGTSGNYEQFF
TRBJ2-5,TRBV7-9,NA,NA,TGTGCCAGCAGCTACCATGCTGGGGCGACCCAGTACTTC,CASSYHAGATQYF
TRBJ2-5,TRBV7-9,NA,NA,TGTGCCAGCAGCCCCCCCGGGGCAGGGGATGGGGAGACCCAGTACTTC,CASSPPGAGDGETQYF
TRBJ1-1,TRBV7-8,NA,NA,TGTGCCAGCAGCCCACGCCCGGACACTGAAGCTTTCTTT,CASSPRPDTEAFF
TRBJ2-4,TRBV28,TRBD1,once,TGTGCCAGCAGTTTAAGTGGTATTCGCGACAGGGGGCATTCCAAAAACATTCAGTACTTC,CASSLSGIRDRGHSKNIQYF
TRBJ1-2,TRBV2,TRBD1,NA,TGTGCCAGCAACTGGGACAGGGCCTATGGCTACACCTTC,CASNWDRAYGYTF